Presented here are 24 T cell receptor beta chains from one specimen sequenced in a study of a mutant IDH1 vaccine in newly diagnosed glioma listed by TCRdb under 2021. The meaning of the sample's time point label: week 23, last vaccination. Each vaccine dose was 300 ug of a 20-mer mutant IDH1 peptide in Montanide, given subcutaneously with topical imiquimod. These receptors' targets are unknown. Library method: the immunoSEQ multiplex PCR assay. Entries here come from immuneACCESS through TCRdb and include only in-frame sequences with V and J called. Some clones fail to appear in such tables; in the studies checked, an unresolved V gene covers under half of the shortfall, and the cause of the remainder is unknown. For this sample there are just over 65,000 clones; nearly 85% appear just once. Of the sample, about an eighth falls within the top ten clones. The material sequenced was PBMCs, taken from a glioma patient whose treatment included an IDH1 peptide vaccine. These TCRs come from a man aged 18 to 30 with glioma.

V and J are TRBV4-1 and TRBJ2-4, with D perhaps matching TRBD2 (5 bases). The CDR3 spans 16 residues. Germline V gives CDR1 MGHRA, CDR2 YSYEKL. Between the trimmed V and J ends, which lost 4 bases and 8 bases, there was a span of 21 bases. The CDR3 here is CASSPPRRGEMHIQYF. The CDR3 DNA follows: TGCGCCAGCAGCCCTCCCCGACGGGGAGAGATGCACATTCAGTACTTC.

The rearrangement uses TRBV25-1 and TRBJ2-5; 7 bases match TRBD1. Per germline, CDR1 MGHDK and CDR2 SYGVNS. Trimming removed 1 base from V and 2 bases from J; junction bases left unmatched: 4. This CDR3 has 15 residues. CDR3 region: CASSESGRGQETQYF. CDR3 coding DNA: TGTGCCAGCAGTGAATCAGGCAGGGGGCAAGAGACCCAGTACTTC.

V is TRBV15 and J is TRBJ1-5, with TRBD1 matching over 8 bases. The CDR3 is made up of 17 amino acids. V dropped 0 bases and J dropped 7; count of bases not matched to a gene: 11. The V gene's germline CDR1 is LNHNV and CDR2 YYDKDF (reference sequence). CDR3 in amino acids: CATSREREDRARQPQHF. CDR3 nucleotide sequence: TGTGCCACCAGCAGAGAACGGGAGGACAGGGCGAGACAGCCCCAGCATTTT.

J is TRBJ1-2 and V is TRBV5-4; TRBD1 matches at 7 bases. There are 14 residues in the CDR3. The germline V gene encodes CDR1 SGHNT and CDR2 YYREEE (reference sequence). Losses at the gene ends were 3 bases for V and 4 bases for J; bases not matched to a gene: 6. CDR3 in DNA: TGTGCCAGCAGCTCGACAGGGAGTAGCTATGGCTACACCTTC. This translates into CASSSTGSSYGYTF.

The chain combines TRBV6-5 with TRBJ1-2, with D perhaps TRBD1 (6 bases). This CDR3 contains 14 residues. V dropped 4 bases and J dropped 5 bases, with 14 bases sitting between them. Germline CDR1 is MNHEY and CDR2 is SVGAGI. The DNA of the CDR3 is TGTGCCAGCAGTTCCTTGGACAGAACGTATGGCTACACCTTC. Its protein is CASSSLDRTYGYTF.

The CDR3 here is CAWTGGRGSPLHF. The CDR3, as DNA: TGTGCCTGGACAGGGGGCCGTGGGTCACCCCTCCACTTT. The chain carries TRBV30 and TRBJ1-6; TRBD1 aligns across 8 bases. The ends lost 4 bases at V and 10 bases at J; junction bases unmatched: 6. The germline gives CDR1 GTSNPN, CDR2 SVGIG (reference sequence). CDR3 size: 13 residues.

CDR3 sequence: CASSDQSYEQYF. Written as DNA, the CDR3 is TGTGCCAGCAGCGACCAATCCTACGAGCAGTACTTC. The rearrangement uses TRBV7-9 and TRBJ2-7; D ambiguous. Germline CDR1 reads SEHNR; CDR2 reads FQNEAQ (reference sequence). The length of the CDR3 is 12 residues. Trimming shortened V by 5 bases and J by 1 base, and 6 bases separated the two germline ends. The full variable domain, with the rest looked up from reference TRBV7-9 and TRBJ2-7, is DTGVSQNPRHKITKRGQNVTFRCDPISEHNRLYWYRQTLGQGPEFLTYFQNEAQLEKSRLLSDRFSAERPKGSFSTLEIQRTEQGDSAMYLCASSDQSYEQYFGPGTRLTVT.

This chain links TRBV6-5 with TRBJ1-2, with D unresolved. V lost 0 bases and J 7 bases, leaving 18 bases between the germline ends. CDR3 length: 16 amino acids. Germline V gene sequence: CDR1 MNHEY, CDR2 SVGAGI. CDR3 coding DNA: TGTGCCAGCAGTTACTCGATTGACCCAGGACGGGGTGGCTACACCTTC. Translation: CASSYSIDPGRGGYTF.

This clone was seen just once. This chain connects TRBV5-4 to TRBJ1-4, with D possibly TRBD1 on 5 matching bases. The CDR3 runs to 12 residues. V lost 3 bases, J lost 10 bases, and 10 bases lay in between. CDR1 and CDR2 (germline): SGHNT, YYREEE (reference sequence). The CDR3 sequence is CASSSYGGKLFF. CDR3 DNA: TGTGCCAGCAGCTCTTATGGGGGAAAACTGTTTTTT.

The DNA of the CDR3 is TGTGCCAGCCGAGGACAGAGGTTCAACGAGCAGTACTTC. Protein sequence: CASRGQRFNEQYF. The V gene is TRBV14, the J gene TRBJ2-7, with D perhaps TRBD1 (6 bases). The CDR3 covers 13 residues. Germline CDR1 SGHDN, CDR2 FVKESK. The ends were cut back, 8 bases at V and 5 bases at J, with 16 bases in the middle. The variable domain in full, completed from reference TRBV14 and TRBJ2-7, reads EAGVTQFPSHSVIEKGQTVTLRCDPISGHDNLYWYRRVMGKEIKFLLHFVKESKQDESGMPNNRFLAERTGGTYSTLKVQPAELEDSGVYFCASRGQRFNEQYFGPGTRLTVT.

The chain combines TRBV18 with TRBJ2-5; D is ambiguous. The V and J ends lost 3 bases and 4 bases respectively, with 6 bases between them. The germline V gene encodes CDR1 KGHSH and CDR2 LQKENI. The CDR3 is 12 amino acids. CDR3 loop: CASSPVRETQYF. The DNA for the CDR3 is TGTGCCAGCTCACCGGTTCGAGAGACCCAGTACTTC.

This rearrangement joins TRBV12-5 to TRBJ2-2, with D hard to call. V was trimmed by 1 base and J by 5 bases, leaving 5 bases between them. The CDR3 loop spans 13 amino acids. Germline CDR1 and CDR2: LGHNT and FRNRAP. The CDR3 is CASGLELTGELFF. The CDR3 bases are TGTGCTAGTGGTTTGGAGCTGACCGGGGAGCTGTTTTTT.

The V and J genes are TRBV7-2 and TRBJ1-2; tentative D call: TRBD1 (5 bases). The germline gives CDR1 SGHTA, CDR2 FQGNSA. With 1 base removed from V and 4 bases from J, the gap between germline ends came to 13 bases. This CDR3 comprises 15 residues. The CDR3 region is CASSLVEGLGYGYTF. CDR3 coding DNA: TGTGCCAGCAGCTTAGTGGAGGGACTCGGCTATGGCTACACCTTC.

This chain joins TRBV19 and TRBJ1-2, with a possible D match to TRBD1 (5 bases). The CDR3 contains 14 residues. Germline V lookup: CDR1 LNHDA, CDR2 SQIVND (reference sequence). V lost 7 bases and J 3 bases, leaving 15 bases between the germline ends. CDR3 region: CASTLRGADYGYTF. The CDR3 DNA is TGTGCCAGTACCCTACGGGGCGCAGACTATGGCTACACCTTC.

CDR3 coding DNA: TGTGCCAGCTCAGGGGACAGGGTCTATGGCTACACCTTC. Its protein is CASSGDRVYGYTF. The rearrangement uses TRBV18 and TRBJ1-2; 9 nucleotides align to TRBD1. The trim removed 5 bases at V and 4 bases at J, leaving 2 bases unmatched. Germline V lookup: CDR1 KGHSH, CDR2 LQKENI. CDR3 length equals 13 residues.

The chain has TRBV4-1 and TRBJ2-5, with D possibly TRBD1 on 5 matching bases. This CDR3 has 16 residues. The V and J ends lost 3 bases and 2 bases respectively, with 16 bases between them. The germline CDR1 and CDR2 sequences are MGHRA and YSYEKL. The CDR3 DNA follows: TGCGCCAGCAGCCATGCACAGGAATTACTACAAGAGACCCAGTACTTC. This sequence encodes CASSHAQELLQETQYF.

This clone came up once. The V call is TRBV6-6, the J call TRBJ2-5, with no clear D. There are 14 residues in the CDR3. The V and J ends lost 6 bases and 3 bases respectively, with 14 bases between them. Germline V CDR1 and CDR2: MNHNY, SVGAGI (reference sequence). The CDR3 DNA sequence: TGTGCCAGCAGCCCCCCACTAAGTGAAGAGACCCAGTACTTC. It yields the protein CASSPPLSEETQYF.

This clone was counted between two and nine times. V is TRBV11-2 and J is TRBJ1-1, with TRBD1 identical over 9 bases. Germline V CDR1 and CDR2: SGHAT, FQNNGV. The trim removed 2 bases at V and 9 bases at J, leaving 16 bases unmatched. The CDR3 has 17 residues. CDR3: CASSLTPGTGRQIKAFF. The CDR3 nucleotides are TGTGCCAGCAGCTTAACACCCGGGACAGGGAGGCAGATCAAAGCTTTCTTT.

This clone was counted a single time. The chain is built from TRBV27 and TRBJ2-2; D may match TRBD1 or TRBD2 (5 bases each). This CDR3 has 14 residues. Germline CDR1 reads MNHEY; CDR2 reads SMNVEV (reference sequence). The V gene lost 6 bases and the J gene lost 2 bases, with 10 bases spanning the gap. The CDR3: CASSFGTNTGELFF. CDR3 DNA sequence: TGTGCCAGCAGCTTCGGGACCAACACCGGGGAGCTGTTTTTT.

The chain combines TRBV5-6 with TRBJ1-1, with a tentative D call TRBD1 (6 bases). The length of the CDR3 is 15 residues. The V end lost 1 base, the J end lost 1 base, and 11 bases lay between the germline ends. The germline gives CDR1 SGHDT, CDR2 YYEEEE. CDR3 nucleotides: TGTGCCAGCAGCTTGCCCGGGACAAGGAACACTGAAGCTTTCTTT. The encoded protein is CASSLPGTRNTEAFF.

The chain combines TRBV7-2 with TRBJ1-2, with 10 bases fitting TRBD1. Losses at the gene ends were 5 bases for V and 1 base for J; bases not matched to a gene: 7. The CDR3 is 16 residues long. Germline CDR1 reads SGHTA; CDR2 reads FQGNSA. The CDR3 bases are TGTGCCAGCAGCCCACGGGGGACAGGGGTTAACTATGGCTACACCTTC. Protein product: CASSPRGTGVNYGYTF.

The chain recombines TRBV6-6 with TRBJ1-6; D gene uncertain. In germline, CDR1 is MNHNY, CDR2 SVGAGI (reference sequence). V shed 5 bases and J shed 10 bases, with 9 bases lying between them. The CDR3 totals 12 residues. CDR3 bases: TGTGCCAGCAGTCAGACGAGATCACCCCTCCACTTT. It yields the protein CASSQTRSPLHF.

The chain employs TRBV6-5 and TRBJ1-5, with D unclear. CDR1 is MNHEY and CDR2 is SVGAGI in the germline V gene. Between the trimmed V and J ends, which lost 2 bases and 7 bases, there was a span of 12 bases. The CDR3 is 14 residues long. The CDR3 region has the DNA TGTGCCAGCAGTTACGGCGGGATCGGCCAGCCCCAGCATTTT. This sequence encodes CASSYGGIGQPQHF.

The chain uses TRBV6-4 and TRBJ2-2; D tentatively fits TRBD1 or TRBD2 (5 bases each). The CDR3 loop spans 14 amino acids. Trimming left V 2 bases short and J 4 bases short, with 8 bases between. CDR1 MRHNA and CDR2 SNTAGT come from the germline V gene. DNA of the CDR3: TGTGCCAGCAGTGACCCCGGGACCACCGGGGAGCTGTTTTTT. This sequence encodes CASSDPGTTGELFF.